This TCR beta chain was sequenced in a study of T cells after yellow fever vaccination. The length of the CDR3 is 13 residues. Trimming shortened V by 0 bases and J by 3 bases, and 7 bases separated the two germline ends. Per the germline V gene, CDR1 is SGHRS and CDR2 is YFSETQ. 5'RACE template switching generated TCR cDNA, adding a universal primer site and UMIs. One entry per CDR3 protein, called by TCRdb with MiXCR from the 5' RACE reads. The data contain about 550,000 distinct CDR3 sequences, 15% to 20% of them singletons. Findings and caveats of the study: Weaker overall, the secondary response nonetheless peaked faster (day 5 versus 15). Some clonotypes were seen in both the CD4 and the CD8 compartments. These made up a small share and likely arose from convergent recombination. Abundant clonotypes from the bulk population could have been carried over as contaminants into FACS-sorted repertoires.

As to this clonotype: Its antigen remains unidentified.

The chain uses TRBV5-1 and TRBJ2-7; D not resolved. The source material was PBMCs, sampled 15 days after the yellow fever booster vaccination. This receptor was taken from a man aged 30 to 39 who received the YFV17D yellow fever vaccine. As DNA, the CDR3 is TGCGCCAGCAGCTTGGCCCCAGACTACGAGCAGTACTTC. Translation: CASSLAPDYEQYF.